This TCR beta chain was documented in a study of blood T cell repertoires in COVID-19. Study information: PBMCs, B-cell-depleted T cells, or T cells were the source of the cDNA or gDNA that made up the material.

The germline V gene encodes CDR1 MNHEY and CDR2 SVGEGT. V lost 6 bases and J lost 4; bases outside the gene matches: 5. The length of the CDR3 is 13 residues. The method was immunoSEQ multiplex PCR; TCRdb's version includes in-frame clones alone and lacks a portion of them. The sample carries about 70,000 clones, roughly 85% recorded once. The receptor was derived from an elderly woman with acute or convalescent COVID-19. The chain uses TRBV6-2 or TRBV6-3 and TRBJ1-2; TRBD1 aligns across 7 bases. The material sequenced was peripheral blood. Here the CDR3 reads CASSLPGGYGYTF. Written as DNA, the CDR3 is TGTGCCAGCAGCTTACCAGGGGGCTATGGCTACACCTTC.